The 15 T cell receptor beta chains reported below all come from one sample, sequenced in a study of cytomegalovirus exposure and HLA in healthy donors. PCR primers comprised 60 Vbeta and 13 Jbeta primers. Only in-frame clones appear in the TCRdb table, and some are missing; sequencing was by immunoSEQ multiplex PCR. The profile shows tens of thousands of clones, approximately 70% of them singletons. Sequenced: PBMCs. Receptors were obtained from a man aged 55 to 70 in good health and CMV-seronegative.

This clone was seen only once. The rearrangement links TRBV11-3 to TRBJ2-7, with D maybe TRBD1 (5 bases). CDR3 length: 13 residues. Germline CDR1 and CDR2: SGHNT and YENEEA. With 5 bases removed from V and 3 bases from J, the gap between germline ends came to 11 bases. CDR3 sequence (DNA): TGTGCCAGCAGCCGAACAACAGGCTACGAGCAGTACTTC. Encoded protein: CASSRTTGYEQYF.

The chain employs TRBV11-2 and TRBJ2-7, with D hard to call. The ends were cut back, 2 bases at V and 2 bases at J, with 10 bases in the middle. Germline lookup yields CDR1 SGHAT and CDR2 FQNNGV. The CDR3 contains 14 residues. The CDR3 here is CASSLRSQTYEQYF. The CDR3, as DNA: TGTGCCAGCAGCTTAAGGAGCCAAACCTACGAGCAGTACTTC.

The chain employs TRBV6-1 and TRBJ2-6; 8 bases agree with TRBD1. Germline V gives CDR1 MNHNS, CDR2 SASEGT. The CDR3 sequence is 15 residues long. V dropped 6 bases and J dropped 2; count of bases not matched to a gene: 3. The CDR3 DNA is TGTGCCAGCAGGCAGGGGGCGACTGGGGCCAACGTCCTGACTTTC. Its translation is CASRQGATGANVLTF.

The chain combines TRBV6-5 with TRBJ2-5, with 10 bases fitting TRBD2. Germline V gene lookup returns CDR1 MNHEY and CDR2 SVGAGI. V trimming: 6 bases; J trimming: 0 bases; junction bases outside the gene matches: 4. The CDR3 covers 15 residues. The CDR3 sequence is CASRRTSGDQETQYF. The CDR3 bases are TGTGCCAGCAGACGTACTAGCGGGGACCAAGAGACCCAGTACTTC.

The gene calls are TRBV28 and TRBJ1-1, with D maybe TRBD1 (6 bases). This CDR3 is 16 amino acids long. From germline, CDR1 is MDHEN and CDR2 SYDVKM. V lost 7 bases and J lost 4, with 22 bases in between. The DNA for the CDR3 is TGTGCCAGCACCCCCCTCGGGGGGGCGCGGCCCACTGAAGCTTTCTTT. It translates to CASTPLGGARPTEAFF.

This rearrangement joins TRBV5-6 to TRBJ1-2, with D perhaps TRBD1 (6 bases). The CDR3 spans 13 residues. V was clipped by 3 bases and J by 4 bases, with 10 bases between them. Germline V CDR1 and CDR2: SGHDT, YYEEEE. This CDR3 reads CASSSTGIYGYTF. The CDR3 DNA sequence: TGTGCCAGCAGCTCTACAGGGATCTATGGCTACACCTTC.

The chain joins TRBV4-3 to TRBJ1-1, with D unresolved. V lost 0 bases, J lost 1 base, and 6 bases lay in between. The CDR3 has 14 amino acids. Germline CDR1 and CDR2: LGHNA and YSLEER. CDR3 DNA: TGCGCCAGCAGCCAAGACGTCGGGAACACTGAAGCTTTCTTT. It is translated as CASSQDVGNTEAFF.

In this sample, this clone turned up a few times. The V gene is TRBV5-1, the J gene TRBJ2-2; no clear D gene. CDR3 size: 15 residues. The V end lost 4 bases, the J end lost 0 bases, and 10 bases lay between the germline ends. Germline assignment: CDR1 SGHRS and CDR2 YFSETQ. The DNA of the CDR3 is TGCGCCAGCAGCCGCCAACAACCGAACACCGGGGAGCTGTTTTTT. Translated, it gives CASSRQQPNTGELFF.

V is TRBV5-1 and J is TRBJ2-1; 10 nucleotides line up with TRBD2. J was trimmed by 7 bases and V by 4 bases; bases with no gene match: 11. Germline V gives CDR1 SGHRS, CDR2 YFSETQ. The CDR3 extends over 16 amino acids. CDR3 coding DNA: TGCGCCAGCAGCACGAGGGGGCTAGCGGGAGATAATGAGCAGTTCTTC. Its protein is CASSTRGLAGDNEQFF.

This chain uses TRBV7-9 with TRBJ2-7, with 8 positions matching TRBD2. CDR3 length: 15 amino acids. With V trimmed by 1 base and J by 5 bases, 7 bases remained unmatched. Germline V lookup: CDR1 SEHNR, CDR2 FQNEAQ (reference sequence). The CDR3 loop is CASSLEASGRDEQYF. The CDR3, as DNA: TGTGCCAGCAGCTTAGAGGCTAGCGGGCGGGACGAGCAGTACTTC.

This chain joins TRBV5-4 and TRBJ2-1, with TRBD2 matching over 10 bases. V was clipped by 2 bases and J by 4 bases; unmatched bases: 3. Germline loops: CDR1 SGHNT, CDR2 YYREEE (reference sequence). The CDR3 length is 15 residues. The CDR3 DNA reads as TGTGCCAGCAGCTTAGCGGGGGGGGTTTACAATGAGCAGTTCTTC. This sequence encodes CASSLAGGVYNEQFF.

J is TRBJ2-3 and V is TRBV7-2; 7 bases are a match to TRBD2. The CDR3 loop spans 14 amino acids. Per the germline V gene, CDR1 is SGHTA and CDR2 is FQGNSA. Losses at the gene ends were 5 bases for V and 3 bases for J; bases not matched to a gene: 5. As DNA, the CDR3 is TGTGCCAGCAGCCCCGGACTAGGGACAGATACGCAGTATTTT. This codes for CASSPGLGTDTQYF.

In nucleotides, the CDR3 is TGCGCCAGCAGTGACAGACAGGGGAACCAAGAGACCCAGTACTTC. It encodes CASSDRQGNQETQYF. The J gene is TRBJ2-5, the V gene TRBV10-2, with 8 bases identical to TRBD1. The CDR3 consists of 15 residues. V was clipped by 3 bases and J by 0 bases; unmatched bases: 3. Germline values: CDR1 WSHSY, CDR2 SAAADI.

The J gene is TRBJ2-3, the V gene TRBV9; TRBD1 aligns across 8 bases. V lost 0 bases and J lost 6; bases outside the gene matches: 6. This CDR3 is 15 amino acids long. The germline CDR1 and CDR2 sequences are SGDLS and YYNGEE. The CDR3 DNA is TGTGCCAGCAGCGTAGGTCGCCAGGGGGCGGATACGCAGTATTTT. Translating it yields CASSVGRQGADTQYF.

V usage is TRBV10-3 and J usage is TRBJ2-1; 8 bases are shared with TRBD2. The trim removed 9 bases at V and 7 bases at J, leaving 8 bases unmatched. Germline V lookup: CDR1 ENHRY, CDR2 SYGVKD. CDR3 length equals 13 residues. In DNA, the CDR3 is TGTGCCATAGAGGCGGGAGGCCGGAATGAGCAGTTCTTC. Translating it yields CAIEAGGRNEQFF.